This entry describes one T cell receptor beta chain. Its target is not known. The data belong to a study of T-cell memory formation after mild COVID-19. Study-wide points: Mainly in CM and EM were contracting CD4+ clones; CD8+ were in EMRA.

Constant-segment primers served in 5'RACE that generated TCR alpha and TCR beta cDNA libraries bearing sample barcodes and UMIs. TCRdb independently ran MiXCR on the 5' RACE reads; one entry per CDR3 protein. The sample records around 99,000 distinct CDR3 sequences, about 15% being singletons. The V gene lost 6 bases and the J gene lost 4 bases, with 3 bases spanning the gap. The CDR3 totals 11 residues. Per the germline V gene, CDR1 is SEHNR and CDR2 is FQNEAQ (reference sequence). V gene TRBV7-9 combines with J gene TRBJ1-4; no firm D call. The sample comprised PBMCs or a T cell subset sorted from them (not recorded which). This clonotype was obtained from a man aged 18 to 30 who had mild COVID-19 (a few samples of this study predate the infection). Cell type and time point are not known. CDR3 in amino acids: CASRLNEKLFF. The CDR3 DNA reads TGTGCCAGCAGACTTAATGAAAAACTGTTTTTT.